Listed below are T cell receptor beta chains from one sample, sequenced in a study of beta chain features in type 1 diabetes. The assay was immunoSEQ multiplex PCR, and TCRdb's table has in-frame clones only and misses some. This table has roughly 250,000 clones, around 9.6% appearing once. Sequencing was performed on naive CD4+ T cells from blood. The receptors here all came from a woman aged 18-29 years in good health. CDR3s include the opening cysteine and the closing phenylalanine or tryptophan. Fields, in order: D gene, J gene, V gene, clone size, CDR3 protein, CDR3 DNA. The D gene is left open where the match is weak. Not all rows give a size; the values are once, few, many and, for expanded clones, a class.

d_gene: TRBD1; j_gene: TRBJ2-3; v_gene: TRBV19; abundance: few; CDR3aa: CASSTTGTGHTDTQYF; CDR3nt: TGTGCCAGTAGTACAACCGGGACAGGACACACAGATACGCAGTATTTT
d_gene: NA; j_gene: TRBJ1-2; v_gene: TRBV6-6; abundance: NA; CDR3aa: CASSYSGGVRRYTF; CDR3nt: TGTGCCAGCAGTTACTCGGGAGGGGTCAGGCGCTACACCTTC
d_gene: NA; j_gene: TRBJ1-5; v_gene: TRBV5-1; abundance: few; CDR3aa: CASSPAGGWQPQHF; CDR3nt: TGCGCCAGCAGCCCCGCCGGGGGTTGGCAGCCCCAGCATTTT
d_gene: TRBD1; j_gene: TRBJ2-5; v_gene: TRBV9; abundance: NA; CDR3aa: CASSVGTGGVETQYF; CDR3nt: TGTGCCAGCAGCGTCGGGACAGGGGGCGTGGAGACCCAGTACTTC
d_gene: NA; j_gene: TRBJ2-5; v_gene: TRBV11-3; abundance: NA; CDR3aa: CASSFQGGETQYF; CDR3nt: TGTGCCAGCAGCTTTCAGGGAGGAGAGACCCAGTACTTC
d_gene: TRBD2; j_gene: TRBJ2-2; v_gene: TRBV19; abundance: NA; CDR3aa: CASSIEGGPTGELFF; CDR3nt: TGTGCCAGTAGTATTGAGGGAGGGCCCACCGGGGAGCTGTTTTTT
d_gene: NA; j_gene: TRBJ1-5; v_gene: TRBV18; abundance: NA; CDR3aa: CASSLQGKGHQPQHF; CDR3nt: TGTGCCAGCTCACTCCAGGGGAAGGGCCATCAGCCCCAGCATTTT
d_gene: NA; j_gene: TRBJ2-5; v_gene: TRBV9; abundance: many; CDR3aa: CASSVASRETQYF; CDR3nt: TGTGCCAGCAGCGTAGCGTCCAGAGAGACCCAGTACTTC
d_gene: NA; j_gene: TRBJ1-6; v_gene: TRBV7-2; abundance: few; CDR3aa: CASRDIQSLNSPLHF; CDR3nt: TGTGCCAGCAGAGACATACAGAGTTTGAATTCACCCCTCCACTTT
d_gene: TRBD2; j_gene: TRBJ2-2; v_gene: TRBV25-1; abundance: few; CDR3aa: CASGERGALTGELFF; CDR3nt: TGTGCCAGCGGGGAGCGGGGGGCATTAACTGGGGAGCTGTTTTTT
d_gene: TRBD1; j_gene: TRBJ2-6; v_gene: TRBV28; abundance: NA; CDR3aa: CASSLRTGGSSGANVLTF; CDR3nt: TGTGCCAGCAGTTTAAGGACAGGGGGAAGTTCTGGGGCCAACGTCCTGACTTTC
d_gene: NA; j_gene: TRBJ1-5; v_gene: TRBV6-5; abundance: few; CDR3aa: CASSPTAPRAQHF; CDR3nt: TGTGCCAGCAGCCCGACAGCGCCCAGGGCCCAGCATTTT